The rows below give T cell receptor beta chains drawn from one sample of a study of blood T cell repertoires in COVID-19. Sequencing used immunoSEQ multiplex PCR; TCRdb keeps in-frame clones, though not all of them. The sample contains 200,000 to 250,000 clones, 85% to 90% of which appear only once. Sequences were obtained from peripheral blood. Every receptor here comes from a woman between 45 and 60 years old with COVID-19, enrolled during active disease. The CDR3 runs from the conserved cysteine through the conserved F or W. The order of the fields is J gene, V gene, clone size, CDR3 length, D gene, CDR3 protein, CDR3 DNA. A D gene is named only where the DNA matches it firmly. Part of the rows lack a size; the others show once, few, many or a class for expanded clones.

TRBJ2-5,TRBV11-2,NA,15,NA,CASSLEGSRGETQYF,TGTGCCAGCAGCTTAGAAGGATCTAGGGGGGAGACCCAGTACTTC
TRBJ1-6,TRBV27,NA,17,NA,CASSARTLSSYNSPLHF,TGTGCCAGCAGCGCTCGAACCCTTAGCTCCTATAATTCACCCCTCCACTTT
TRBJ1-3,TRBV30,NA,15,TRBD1,CAWSAGTGRFHTIYF,TGTGCCTGGAGTGCCGGGACAGGGCGTTTTCACACCATATATTTT
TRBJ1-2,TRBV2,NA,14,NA,CANLRDTQNYGYTF,TGTGCTAACCTCCGGGACACCCAGAACTATGGCTACACCTTC
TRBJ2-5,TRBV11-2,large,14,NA,CASTAGMPQETQYF,TGTGCCAGTACGGCGGGGATGCCCCAAGAGACCCAGTACTTC
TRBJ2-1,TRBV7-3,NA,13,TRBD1,CASSSTGNGEQFF,TGTGCCAGCAGCTCGACAGGGAACGGTGAGCAGTTCTTC
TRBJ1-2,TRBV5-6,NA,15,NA,CASSLSAQPEGGYTF,TGTGCCAGCAGCTTGTCGGCCCAACCGGAGGGGGGCTACACCTTC
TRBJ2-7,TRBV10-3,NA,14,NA,CAISEVGSSYEQYF,TGTGCCATCAGTGAGGTCGGTAGCTCCTACGAGCAGTACTTC
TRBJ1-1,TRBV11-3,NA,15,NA,CASTKDGFPDTEAFF,TGTGCCAGCACCAAAGACGGGTTTCCGGACACTGAAGCTTTCTTT
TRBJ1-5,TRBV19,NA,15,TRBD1,CASSLSGTGSKPQHF,TGTGCCAGTAGCCTCTCAGGGACAGGTAGTAAACCCCAGCATTTT
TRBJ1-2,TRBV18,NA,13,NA,CASSPNRDNGYTF,TGTGCCAGCTCACCAAACAGGGACAATGGCTACACCTTC